What follows are 17 T cell receptor beta chains derived from one specimen sequenced in a study of regulatory T cells in long-lasting Graves disease. For TCR beta, libraries came from iRepertoire HTBI primers and Arm-PCR of CDR3 regions. TCRdb redid the calling of the multiplex PCR reads with MiXCR, one entry per CDR3 protein. The table shows 430,000 or so distinct CDR3 sequences, with roughly 21% occurring only once. Time point defined: persistent/refractory GD, antithyroid drugs over 5 years with positive TRAb. PBMCs provided the RNA from which the TCR library was made. Sequences were derived from peripheral blood mononuclear cells (PBMCs), sampled when the disease was refractory, from a patient treated with antithyroid drugs. Receptors originate from a female donor with Graves disease.

About this clonotype itself: A clone one base away is much larger, so this may be a read error. This chain connects TRBV28 to TRBJ2-2, with D possibly being TRBD1 (6 bases). V lost 8 bases to trimming and J lost 5 bases, with 18 bases between them. This CDR3 comprises 15 residues. CDR1 MDHEN and CDR2 SYDVKM come from the germline V gene. The CDR3 sequence is CASGTNREGTGELFF. The CDR3 DNA sequence: TGTGCCAGCGGAACAAACAGGGAAGGGACCGGGGAGCTGTTTTTT.

J is TRBJ1-5 and V is TRBV2; tentatively, D is TRBD1 (5 bases). Germline CDR1 and CDR2: SNHLY and FYNNEI. Trimming stripped 9 bases from V and 6 bases from J, with 18 bases between. The CDR3 spans 14 residues. CDR3 bases: TGTGCCAGTGGGACGGCAAGAGGAGGTCAGCCCCAGCATTTT. It encodes CASGTARGGQPQHF.

This clonotype was seen a handful of times. The rearrangement joins TRBV27 to TRBJ1-1, with D perhaps TRBD1 (5 bases). The CDR3 consists of 14 residues. Germline V gene lookup returns CDR1 MNHEY and CDR2 SMNVEV (reference sequence). V lost 4 bases and J lost 0, with 9 bases in between. The CDR3 spells CASSSDTMNTEAFF. CDR3 nucleotides: TGTGCCAGCAGTTCGGACACTATGAACACTGAAGCTTTCTTT.

The rearrangement links TRBV28 to TRBJ2-3; tentatively, D is TRBD1 (5 bases). The J call may be mistaken, given a closer DNA end match to TRBJ1-5. The germline gives CDR1 MDHEN, CDR2 SYDVKM. CDR3 size: 13 residues. CDR3 bases: TGTGCCAGCAGTTCAGGGATCAAGATCACGCAGCATTTT. Residues: CASSSGIKITQHF.

The rearrangement links TRBV2 to TRBJ1-3; 7 positions agree with TRBD1. The germline V gene has CDR1 SNHLY and CDR2 FYNNEI. V gave up 6 bases and J gave up 7 bases; unmatched junction bases: 9. The CDR3 is 14 amino acids. CDR3 DNA: TGTGCCAGCAGCGTCGGAGGGGGCTCGAACACCATATATTTT. Protein: CASSVGGGSNTIYF.

This clonotype was counted only a few times. The V and J genes are TRBV5-1 and TRBJ2-7; 7 positions match TRBD1. After removal of 0 bases from V and 1 base from J, the junction contained 7 bases not matched to a gene. CDR1 SGHRS and CDR2 YFSETQ come from the germline V gene. The CDR3 covers 16 residues. Here the CDR3 reads CASSLEGQGVSYEQYF. The CDR3 region has the DNA TGCGCCAGCAGCTTGGAAGGCCAGGGGGTTTCCTACGAGCAGTACTTC.

At least ten counts were recorded for this clonotype. V is TRBV11-2 and J is TRBJ2-7, with no clear D. The CDR3 is 14 residues long. V lost 1 base and J 3 bases, leaving 10 bases between the germline ends. Germline values: CDR1 SGHAT, CDR2 FQNNGV. Here the CDR3 DNA reads TGTGCCAGCAGCTTAGGACATGGGTACTACGAGCAGTACTTC. Its translation: CASSLGHGYYEQYF.

This clonotype was seen repeatedly, ten times or more. This rearrangement joins TRBV5-1 to TRBJ2-2; 7 bases fit TRBD1. The CDR3 spans 14 residues. Germline CDR1 reads SGHRS; CDR2 reads YFSETQ. With 0 bases clipped from V and 6 bases from J, the junction kept 2 bases outside the gene matches. The CDR3 region has the DNA TGCGCCAGCAGCTTGGACCAGGGGGCCGGGGAGCTGTTTTTT. This encodes CASSLDQGAGELFF.

This clonotype was counted at least ten times. V gene TRBV28 combines with J gene TRBJ2-2, with 12 bases matching TRBD2. The germline V gene has CDR1 MDHEN and CDR2 SYDVKM. The V segment lost 5 bases and the J segment 5 bases; nucleotides outside the gene matches: 6. The CDR3 is 16 amino acids. The DNA for the CDR3 is TGTGCCAGCAGTCGACTAGCGGGAGACCAAACCGGGGAGCTGTTTTTT. It codes for CASSRLAGDQTGELFF.

This clonotype has ten or more counts. This CDR3 is CATSDGLPLYF. CDR3 nucleotide sequence: TGTGCCACCAGTGATGGCTTGCCATTGTATTTT. The V and J genes are TRBV24-1 and TRBJ2-3; D is unclear. Germline V gene data show CDR1 as KGHDR and CDR2 as SFDVKD. The V end was cut by 3 bases, the J end by 14 bases, with 11 bases between. The CDR3 loop spans 11 amino acids.

This rearrangement joins TRBV18 to TRBJ2-7; possible D gene TRBD2, 5 bases. The length of the CDR3 is 12 residues. The V gene lost 1 base and the J gene lost 5 bases, with 6 bases spanning the gap. CDR1 is KGHSH and CDR2 is LQKENI in the germline V gene. The CDR3 sequence: CASSPHGDEQYF. CDR3 nucleotide sequence: TGTGCCAGCTCACCACACGGGGACGAGCAGTACTTC.

Regarding this clonotype: At one end the junction does not follow the germline gene, possibly because of a read error. V is TRBV10-3 and J is TRBJ2-6; 10 nucleotides agree with TRBD1. Germline V CDR1 and CDR2: ENHRY, SYGVKD. This CDR3 has 17 residues. The CDR3: CAIGGQGGNSGSNVLTF. DNA of the CDR3: TGTGCCATCGGAGGACAGGGGGGAAACTCTGGGTCCAACGTCCTGACTTTC.

There are a few counts of this clonotype. One end of the junction is discordant with germline, which a read error may explain. The genes are TRBV6-1 and TRBJ2-7, with TRBD2 identical over 7 bases. The CDR3 length is 15 residues. CDR1 is MNHNS, CDR2 SASEGT, per germline. The CDR3 here is CASSPRVAGPYGQYF. CDR3 bases: TGTGCCAGCAGTCCTCGGGTAGCGGGCCCTTACGGGCAGTACTTC.

This clonotype has ten or more counts. V usage is TRBV5-4 and J usage is TRBJ2-5; tentatively, D is TRBD1 (5 bases). This CDR3 has 13 amino acids. Germline V lookup: CDR1 SGHNT, CDR2 YYREEE (reference sequence). The V end was cut by 7 bases, the J end by 4 bases, with 14 bases between. The chain's CDR3 is CASYLDRGETQYF. The CDR3 bases are TGTGCCAGCTACCTCGACAGAGGAGAGACCCAGTACTTC.

This clonotype was found a few times. This sequence joins TRBV5-4 and TRBJ1-2, with D tentatively TRBD1 (6 bases). The CDR3 runs to 16 residues. CDR1 is SGHNT, CDR2 YYREEE, per germline (reference sequence). Trimming removed 3 bases from V and 7 bases from J, with 22 bases in between. The CDR3, as DNA: TGTGCCAGCAGCTCGACTGCGGGGGGCGGTTCGAGTGGCTACACCTTC. This translates into CASSSTAGGGSSGYTF.

This chain links TRBV4-2 with TRBJ1-1, with a weak D call TRBD1 (5 bases). CDR3 length: 18 residues. Trimming cost V 1 base and J 4 bases, with 22 bases left between them. Per germline, CDR1 LGHNA and CDR2 YNFKEQ. The CDR3 here is CASSQGLGEHGRVTEAFF. The CDR3 region has the DNA TGTGCCAGCAGCCAAGGTTTGGGCGAACATGGCAGGGTCACTGAAGCTTTCTTT.

This clonotype has only a few counts. The rearrangement links TRBV20-1 to TRBJ1-5; 8 nucleotides line up with TRBD1. Germline V lookup: CDR1 DFQATT, CDR2 SNEGSKA (reference sequence). There are 14 residues in the CDR3. J lost 7 bases, V lost 4 bases, and 9 bases had no gene match. CDR3 region: CSATPAQGEQPQHF. CDR3 coding DNA: TGCAGTGCTACCCCAGCACAGGGGGAACAGCCCCAGCATTTT.